This TCR beta chain was documented in a study of T cells in localized non-small cell lung cancer. Study findings and constraints: Tumor trailed uninvolved adjacent lung in T cell clonality, which peaked there. Sequence data derive from only one tumor region, so heterogeneity remains possible. Elevated blood T cell density was associated with longer overall survival. Of the top 100 tumor clones, median around 62 were in adjacent lung, some 29 among its top 100.

The method was immunoSEQ multiplex PCR; TCRdb's version includes in-frame clones alone and lacks a portion of them. The table lists 2,700 or so clones, about 24% of them singletons. CDR3 length: 15 amino acids. V was pared by 6 bases and J by 3 bases, with 14 bases between. The germline V gene has CDR1 MNHGY and CDR2 SAAAGT. This clone was seen a few times. What it recognizes is unknown. V usage is TRBV6-8 and J usage is TRBJ2-2, with a weak D call TRBD1 (6 bases). The TCR comes from a woman between 35 and 75 years old with stage I lung adenocarcinoma. Sequenced material: lung tumor tissue, taken before any cancer treatment. The CDR3 loop is CASRTGQSHTGELFF. CDR3 in DNA: TGTGCCAGCAGGACGGGACAAAGCCACACCGGGGAGCTGTTTTTT.